The entry below gives a single T cell receptor (beta chain) sequence along with its context. What it binds is not known. The data originate from a study of T cells after posttransplantation cyclophosphamide. Points from the study as a whole: TRB clonality was highly associated with recipient CMV seropositivity and reactivation.

The assay was immunoSEQ multiplex PCR, and TCRdb's table has in-frame clones only and misses some. The sample has about 22,000 clones, about 90% seen once. Busulfan-fludarabine conditioning, marrow transplant, and cyclophosphamide on days +3 and +4 were administered. CDR3 length equals 17 residues. Germline CDR1 GTSNPN, CDR2 SVGIG (reference sequence). With 0 bases clipped from V and 3 bases from J, the junction kept 11 bases outside the gene matches. The rearrangement uses TRBV30 and TRBJ1-3; TRBD1 aligns across 7 bases. This clonotype was sampled from a female patient in her 30s who received an allogeneic stem cell transplant from an unrelated donor, was CMV-positive, and had no GVHD. T cells may partly derive from the graft donor. Material: PBMCs, obtained after allogeneic stem cell transplant with posttransplant cyclophosphamide. The CDR3 sequence: CAWSVLGTAGDGNTIYF. DNA for the CDR3: TGTGCCTGGAGTGTACTGGGGACAGCCGGGGATGGAAACACCATATATTTT.